This is a list of T cell receptor beta chains from one sample in a study of OX40 agonist ivuxolimab in advanced cancers. Sequenced by immunoSEQ multiplex PCR; TCRdb stores in-frame clones only, minus some. The sample contains over 15,000 clones, roughly 85% of which appear only once. The source was CD4+ or CD8+ T cells sorted from blood, collected in a trial of the OX40 agonist ivuxolimab. These receptors came from an adult with an advanced solid tumor such as melanoma, head and neck, liver or kidney cancer. CDR3s include the opening cysteine and the closing phenylalanine or tryptophan. The D gene is left open where the match is weak. Expanded clones are given a class, and other clones once, few, many or no size at all.

d_call j_call clone_size v_call cdr3_aa
- TRBJ2-7 - TRBV12-5 CASGLGYEQYF
TRBD2 TRBJ2-1 few TRBV7-2 CASSSLGAGVPNEQFF
TRBD1 TRBJ2-1 - TRBV19 CASSIVDRGDNEQFF
TRBD2 TRBJ2-7 - TRBV27 CASSSASGYEQYF
TRBD1 TRBJ2-2 - TRBV14 CASSQGQGNIGELFF
TRBD1 TRBJ2-7 - TRBV29-1 CSVEGLFGNRDSRIEYEQYF
- TRBJ2-7 once TRBV29-1 CSAETADYEQYF
TRBD2 TRBJ2-2 - TRBV7-7 CASSPAGVPNTGELFF
TRBD1 TRBJ1-1 - TRBV9 CASSTWTGDQPFF
- TRBJ2-3 few TRBV7-3 CASSYRGRTSTDTQYF
- TRBJ1-3 - TRBV2 CATFPNSPGNTIYF
- TRBJ1-2 - TRBV9 CASSVARDRDGYTF
- TRBJ2-5 once TRBV6-4 CASSEEGPEETQYF
- TRBJ2-5 - TRBV5-1 CASSWGHTETQYF
TRBD2 TRBJ2-5 - TRBV29-1 CSVSRTSGEQETQYF
- TRBJ1-2 once TRBV25-1 CASSEVNGYTF
- TRBJ1-5 once TRBV15 CATSSYTGQPQHF
- TRBJ1-1 - TRBV7-9 CASSLSQGGTEAFF
- TRBJ2-2 few TRBV7-6 CASRYSADITGELFF
TRBD1 TRBJ2-7 - TRBV27 CASSLWDSSYEQYF
- TRBJ2-7 - TRBV5-8 CASSLVGSYEQYF
TRBD1 TRBJ1-5 - TRBV10-3 CAISGTGGASNQPQHF
TRBD1 TRBJ1-1 once TRBV27 CASSLNRGYTEAFF
- TRBJ2-1 once TRBV27 CASSLGGTALNEQFF